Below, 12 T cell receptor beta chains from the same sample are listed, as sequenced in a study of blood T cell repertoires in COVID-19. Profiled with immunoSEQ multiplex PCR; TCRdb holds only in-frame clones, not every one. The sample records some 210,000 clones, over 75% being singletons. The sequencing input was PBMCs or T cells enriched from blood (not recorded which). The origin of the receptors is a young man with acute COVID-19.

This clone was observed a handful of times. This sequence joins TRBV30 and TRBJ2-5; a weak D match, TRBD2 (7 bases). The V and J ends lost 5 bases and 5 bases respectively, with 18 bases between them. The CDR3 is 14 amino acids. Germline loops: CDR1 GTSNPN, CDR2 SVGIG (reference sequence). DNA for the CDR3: TGTGCCTGGGCTAGGGGGAGGGTGATGGAGACCCAGTACTTC. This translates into CAWARGRVMETQYF. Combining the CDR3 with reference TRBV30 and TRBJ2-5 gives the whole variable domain SQTIHQWPATLVQPVGSPLSLECTVEGTSNPNLYWYRQAAGRGLQLLFYSVGIGQISSEVPQNLSASRPQDRQFILSSKKLLLSDSGFYLCAWARGRVMETQYFGPGTRLLVL.

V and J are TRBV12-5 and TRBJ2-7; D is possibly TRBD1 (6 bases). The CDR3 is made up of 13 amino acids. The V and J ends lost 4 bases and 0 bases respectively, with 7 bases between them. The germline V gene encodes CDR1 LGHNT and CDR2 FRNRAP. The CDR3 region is CASGSGHSYEQYF. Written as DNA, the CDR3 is TGTGCTAGTGGTTCGGGACACTCCTACGAGCAGTACTTC.

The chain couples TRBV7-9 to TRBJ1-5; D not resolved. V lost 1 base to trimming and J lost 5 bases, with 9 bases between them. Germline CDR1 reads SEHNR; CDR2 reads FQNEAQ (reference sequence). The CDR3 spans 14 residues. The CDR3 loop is CASSLESLHQPQHF. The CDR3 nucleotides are TGTGCCAGCAGCTTAGAGAGTCTCCATCAGCCCCAGCATTTT.

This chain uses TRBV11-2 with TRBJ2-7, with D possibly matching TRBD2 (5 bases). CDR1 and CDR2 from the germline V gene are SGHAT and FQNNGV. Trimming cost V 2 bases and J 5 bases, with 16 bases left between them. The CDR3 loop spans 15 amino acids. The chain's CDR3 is CASSLNVWGADEQYF. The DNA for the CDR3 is TGTGCCAGCAGCTTAAATGTTTGGGGAGCTGACGAGCAGTACTTC.

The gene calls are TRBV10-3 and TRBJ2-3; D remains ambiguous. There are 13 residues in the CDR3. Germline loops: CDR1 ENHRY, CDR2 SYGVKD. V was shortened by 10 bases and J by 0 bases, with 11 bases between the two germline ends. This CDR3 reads CASRLGSTDTQYF. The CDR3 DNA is TGTGCCAGCCGGCTGGGCAGCACAGATACGCAGTATTTT.

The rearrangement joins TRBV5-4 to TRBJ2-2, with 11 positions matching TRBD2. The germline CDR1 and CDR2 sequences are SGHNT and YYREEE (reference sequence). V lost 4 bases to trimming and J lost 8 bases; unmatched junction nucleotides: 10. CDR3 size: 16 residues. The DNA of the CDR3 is TGTGCCAGCAGCGCCATAGCGGGGGGGCTATTTGGGGAGCTGTTTTTT. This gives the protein CASSAIAGGLFGELFF.

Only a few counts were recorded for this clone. CDR3 protein: CASSLSGAAFF. Written as DNA, the CDR3 is TGTGCCAGCAGTTTGTCAGGGGCCGCTTTCTTT. This rearrangement joins TRBV28 to TRBJ1-1, with a tentative D call TRBD1 (6 bases). This CDR3 spans 11 amino acids. Trimming left V 3 bases short and J 11 bases short, with 10 bases between. Germline assignment: CDR1 MDHEN and CDR2 SYDVKM.

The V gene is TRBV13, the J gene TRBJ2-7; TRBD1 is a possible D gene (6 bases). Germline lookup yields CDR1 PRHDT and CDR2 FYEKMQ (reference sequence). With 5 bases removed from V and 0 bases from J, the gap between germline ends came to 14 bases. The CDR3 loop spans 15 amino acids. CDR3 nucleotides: TGTGCCAGCAGCCCAGACAGGATTACCTCCTACGAGCAGTACTTC. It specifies CASSPDRITSYEQYF.

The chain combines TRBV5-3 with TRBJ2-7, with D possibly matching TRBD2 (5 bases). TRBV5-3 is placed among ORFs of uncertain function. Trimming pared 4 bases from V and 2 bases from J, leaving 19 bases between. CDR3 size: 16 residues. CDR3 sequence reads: CARSRTASGPPYEQYF. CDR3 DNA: TGTGCCAGAAGCCGGACCGCAAGCGGACCTCCCTACGAGCAGTACTTC.

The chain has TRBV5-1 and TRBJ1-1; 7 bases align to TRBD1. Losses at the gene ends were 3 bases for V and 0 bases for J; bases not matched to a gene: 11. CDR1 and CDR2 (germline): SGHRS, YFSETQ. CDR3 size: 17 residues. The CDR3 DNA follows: TGCGCCAGCAGCTCGGTACCGGGACAGATATTGAACACTGAAGCTTTCTTT. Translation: CASSSVPGQILNTEAFF.

CDR3 coding DNA: TGTGCCAGCACCCTGGGACAGGGGGGGGGCAATGAGCAGTTCTTC. Its translation: CASTLGQGGGNEQFF. The J gene is TRBJ2-1, the V gene TRBV9; TRBD1 matches 11 bases. This CDR3 has 15 amino acids. Losses at the gene ends were 6 bases for V and 6 bases for J; bases not matched to a gene: 8. Germline V gene data show CDR1 as SGDLS and CDR2 as YYNGEE.

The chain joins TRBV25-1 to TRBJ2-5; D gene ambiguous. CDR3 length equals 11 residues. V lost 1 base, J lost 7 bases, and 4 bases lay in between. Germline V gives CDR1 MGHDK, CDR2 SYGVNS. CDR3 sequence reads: CASSESGTQYF. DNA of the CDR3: TGTGCCAGCAGTGAATCCGGGACCCAGTACTTC.